Listed below are T cell receptor beta chains from one sample, sequenced in a study of cytomegalovirus exposure and HLA in healthy donors. Sequencing used immunoSEQ multiplex PCR; TCRdb keeps in-frame clones, though not all of them. The sample lists 150,000 to 200,000 clones; about 71% were seen once. The sequenced sample was PBMCs. These receptors were obtained from a woman aged 40-49 years in good health and CMV-seropositive. CDR3s include the opening cysteine and the closing phenylalanine or tryptophan. The D gene is left open where the match is weak. Some rows mark clone size as missing; the rest say once, few, many or name a class of expanded clone.

TRBD2 | TRBJ2-2 | NA | TRBV11-2 | CASSLLGGLAPPGELFF | TGTGCCAGCAGCTTACTCGGAGGACTAGCGCCCCCCGGGGAGCTGTTTTTT
NA | TRBJ2-5 | NA | TRBV7-8 | CASSLRVQVVQETQYF | TGTGCCAGCAGCTTAAGAGTCCAGGTAGTCCAAGAGACCCAGTACTTC
TRBD2 | TRBJ2-1 | NA | TRBV7-2 | CASSLESGGVTLF | TGTGCCAGCAGCTTAGAAAGCGGGGGGGTAACGCTCTTC
TRBD1 | TRBJ2-7 | once | TRBV5-4 | CASSPRQGAQEQYF | TGTGCCAGCAGCCCCCGACAGGGGGCGCAAGAGCAGTACTTC
NA | TRBJ2-5 | NA | TRBV19 | CASSGPEETQYF | TGTGCCAGTAGTGGGCCCGAGGAGACCCAGTACTTC
TRBD1 | TRBJ1-5 | NA | TRBV6-5 | CATGQGGYSNQPQHF | TGTGCCACCGGACAGGGGGGCTATAGCAATCAGCCCCAGCATTTT
TRBD2 | TRBJ2-7 | NA | TRBV5-1 | CASSPTGTSGRGEQYF | TGCGCCAGCAGCCCGACCGGGACTAGCGGGAGAGGCGAGCAGTACTTC
NA | TRBJ1-1 | NA | TRBV5-1 | CASSPGTVNTEAFF | TGCGCCAGCAGCCCAGGCACGGTGAACACTGAAGCTTTCTTT
TRBD2 | TRBJ2-2 | few | TRBV10-3 | CAILTGTSGRTGELFF | TGTGCCATCCTCACCGGGACTAGCGGCCGCACCGGGGAGCTGTTTTTT
NA | TRBJ1-6 | NA | TRBV7-9 | CASSLDLRSSYNSPLHF | TGTGCCAGCAGCTTAGACCTCCGTAGCTCCTATAATTCACCCCTCCACTTT
NA | TRBJ2-7 | NA | TRBV2 | CASTRDNYEQYF | TGTGCCAGCACTCGGGACAACTACGAGCAGTACTTC
TRBD1 | TRBJ2-1 | few | TRBV4-3 | CASSSDRDPYNEQFF | TGCGCCAGCAGCTCGGACAGGGACCCCTACAATGAGCAGTTCTTC
NA | TRBJ1-1 | few | TRBV6-5 | CASSSTGYGDTEAFF | TGTGCCAGCAGTTCGACAGGCTACGGTGACACTGAAGCTTTCTTT
NA | TRBJ1-2 | NA | TRBV5-3 | CARSPRGDYGYTF | TGTGCCAGAAGCCCCAGGGGAGACTATGGCTACACCTTC
TRBD1 | TRBJ2-1 | NA | TRBV6-1 | CASSPGTGYNEQFF | TGTGCCAGCAGCCCCGGGACAGGATACAATGAGCAGTTCTTC
NA | TRBJ1-1 | NA | TRBV7-6 | CASSFTRNTEAFF | TGTGCCAGCAGCTTCACAAGGAACACTGAAGCTTTCTTT
TRBD2 | TRBJ2-5 | NA | TRBV19 | CASSFSGGPLGETQYF | TGTGCCAGTAGTTTTAGCGGGGGGCCGCTCGGAGAGACCCAGTACTTC
NA | TRBJ2-1 | NA | TRBV29-1 | CSVSSGAEQFF | TGCAGCGTTTCTTCAGGGGCCGAGCAGTTCTTC
NA | TRBJ1-1 | NA | TRBV6-5 | CASRSDSLNTEAFF | TGTGCCAGCAGGAGCGACAGCTTGAACACTGAAGCTTTCTTT
TRBD2 | TRBJ2-2 | NA | TRBV19 | CASTPGTTYTGELFF | TGTGCCAGTACTCCCGGGACTACTTACACCGGGGAGCTGTTTTTT
TRBD2 | TRBJ2-3 | NA | TRBV9 | CASSAKMRGAHGDTQYF | TGTGCCAGCAGCGCAAAGATGCGGGGGGCGCATGGAGATACGCAGTATTTT
TRBD2 | TRBJ2-3 | NA | TRBV29-1 | CSVEARTSGSTDTQYF | TGCAGCGTTGAAGCCCGGACTAGCGGAAGCACAGATACGCAGTATTTT
TRBD2 | TRBJ2-1 | NA | TRBV7-9 | CASLLAGGHNEQFF | TGTGCCAGCCTACTAGCGGGGGGGCACAATGAGCAGTTCTTC
TRBD1 | TRBJ1-2 | few | TRBV9 | CASSVATRDSSNYGYTF | TGTGCCAGCAGCGTAGCTACCAGGGACAGCTCTAACTATGGCTACACCTTC
NA | TRBJ2-5 | few | TRBV4-2 | CASSQDGRETQYF | TGTGCCAGCAGCCAAGACGGGAGAGAGACCCAGTACTTC
TRBD1 | TRBJ1-5 | NA | TRBV7-2 | CASSSSPGTGNQPQHF | TGTGCCAGCAGCTCCTCCCCCGGGACAGGGAATCAGCCCCAGCATTTT
NA | TRBJ2-5 | NA | TRBV7-2 | CASSRDRQETQYF | TGTGCCAGCAGCCGAGACAGGCAAGAGACCCAGTACTTC
NA | TRBJ1-1 | NA | TRBV29-1 | CSVYKSTACEAFF | TGCAGCGTGTATAAATCGACAGCCTGTGAAGCTTTCTTT
NA | TRBJ2-7 | NA | TRBV5-1 | CASSLALQGSSEQYF | TGCGCCAGCAGCTTGGCCTTACAGGGTAGTTCCGAGCAGTACTTC
TRBD2 | TRBJ2-3 | NA | TRBV13 | CASSLSASGDTDTQYF | TGTGCCAGCAGCTTATCGGCTAGCGGGGACACAGATACGCAGTATTTT
NA | TRBJ2-2 | NA | TRBV5-1 | CASSLSLLEGGGELFF | TGCGCCAGCAGCTTGTCACTTCTCGAGGGTGGCGGGGAGCTGTTTTTT
NA | TRBJ1-5 | NA | TRBV30 | CAHTGQGHNQPQHF | TGTGCTCACACAGGCCAGGGCCACAATCAGCCCCAGCATTTT
NA | TRBJ2-2 | NA | TRBV9 | CASSVTTSPGELFF | TGTGCCAGCAGCGTAACCACTAGTCCCGGGGAGCTGTTTTTT
TRBD1 | TRBJ2-7 | NA | TRBV6-5 | CASRYRDREAYEQYF | TGTGCCAGCAGATACCGGGACAGGGAAGCCTACGAGCAGTACTTC
NA | TRBJ2-7 | NA | TRBV25-1 | CASSGGPAGEQYF | TGTGCCAGCAGTGGTGGACCAGCGGGCGAGCAGTACTTC
TRBD2 | TRBJ2-3 | few | TRBV9 | CASSLGTSGPDTQYF | TGTGCCAGCAGCTTAGGGACTAGCGGTCCAGATACGCAGTATTTT
TRBD2 | TRBJ2-3 | NA | TRBV28 | CASRDSGNADTQYF | TGTGCCAGCAGGGATAGCGGGAACGCAGATACGCAGTATTTT
NA | TRBJ1-4 | NA | TRBV4-1 | CASSRLGHPTNEKLFF | TGCGCCAGCAGCCGCCTGGGACATCCAACTAATGAAAAACTGTTTTTT
NA | TRBJ2-7 | few | TRBV6-1 | CASTSRTTSYEQYF | TGTGCCAGCACCTCCCGGACTACCTCCTACGAGCAGTACTTC
TRBD2 | TRBJ2-7 | NA | TRBV9 | CASSEAGGLTEEQYF | TGTGCCAGCAGCGAGGCGGGAGGGCTTACTGAAGAGCAGTACTTC